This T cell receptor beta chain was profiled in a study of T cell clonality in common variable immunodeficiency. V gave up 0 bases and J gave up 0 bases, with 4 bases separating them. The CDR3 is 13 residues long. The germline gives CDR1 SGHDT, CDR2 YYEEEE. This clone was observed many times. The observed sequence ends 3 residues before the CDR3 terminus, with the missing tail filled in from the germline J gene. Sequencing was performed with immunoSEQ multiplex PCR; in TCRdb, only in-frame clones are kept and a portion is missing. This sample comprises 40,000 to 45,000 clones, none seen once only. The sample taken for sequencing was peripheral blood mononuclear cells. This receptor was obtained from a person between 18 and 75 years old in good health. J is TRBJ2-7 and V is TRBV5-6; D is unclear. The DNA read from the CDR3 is TGTGCCAGCAGCTTGGCGGTCTCCTACGAG. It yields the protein CASSLAVSYE. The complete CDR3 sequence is CASSLAVSYEQYF.